The next 27 T cell receptor beta chains were all read from a single sample in a study of blood T cell repertoires in COVID-19. Using immunoSEQ multiplex PCR, the repertoire was profiled, and TCRdb retains in-frame clones only, with some absent. In the table there are more than 20,000 clones, nearly 90% of which are singletons. The source material was peripheral blood. Source of these receptors: a human donor with active COVID-19. The donor label of this sample is uncertain.

The gene calls are TRBV7-9 and TRBJ2-1, with 8 nucleotides matching TRBD2. This CDR3 is 15 amino acids long. With V trimmed by 3 bases and J by 7 bases, 8 bases remained unmatched. From germline, CDR1 is SEHNR and CDR2 FQNEAQ (reference sequence). CDR3: CASSFSGVTGNEQFF. The CDR3 DNA follows: TGTGCCAGCAGCTTTAGCGGGGTGACTGGTAATGAGCAGTTCTTC.

The V gene is TRBV7-3, the J gene TRBJ2-6, with 7 bases matching TRBD1. CDR1 is SGHTA and CDR2 is FQGTGA in the germline V gene. This CDR3 spans 15 amino acids. Trimming removed 3 bases from V and 3 bases from J; junction bases left unmatched: 2. In nucleotides, the CDR3 is TGTGCCAGCAGCTTGACAGGGAGTGGGGCCAACGTCCTGACTTTC. Translating gives CASSLTGSGANVLTF. The full variable domain, its missing parts supplied by reference TRBV7-3 and TRBJ2-6, is GAGVSQTPSNKVTEKGKYVELRCDPISGHTALYWYRQSLGQGPEFLIYFQGTGAADDSGLPNDRFFAVRPEGSVSTLKIQRTERGDSAVYLCASSLTGSGANVLTFGAGSRLTVL.

This chain connects TRBV5-6 to TRBJ1-5, with D possibly matching TRBD1 (5 bases). The length of the CDR3 is 15 residues. V lost 6 bases and J lost 7, with 20 bases in between. CDR1 is SGHDT, CDR2 YYEEEE, per germline. The DNA for the CDR3 is TGTGCCAGCACCCCCCGGGGGGATCCCGGACAGCCCCAGCATTTT. Translated: CASTPRGDPGQPQHF. The full variable domain, with the rest looked up from reference TRBV5-6 and TRBJ1-5, is DAGVTQSPTHLIKTRGQQVTLRCSPKSGHDTVSWYQQALGQGPQFIFQYYEEEERQRGNFPDRFSGHQFPNYSSELNVNALLLGDSALYLCASTPRGDPGQPQHFGDGTRLSIL.

This clone was found a few times. The chain uses TRBV9 and TRBJ2-5, with 11 bases that match TRBD2. Germline lookup yields CDR1 SGDLS and CDR2 YYNGEE. The CDR3 runs to 13 residues. V lost 6 bases, J lost 3 bases, and 1 base stayed unmatched. This CDR3 is CASTTSGEETQYF. CDR3 nucleotides: TGTGCCAGCACGACTAGCGGGGAAGAGACCCAGTACTTC.

The chain employs TRBV5-4 and TRBJ1-5; a possible D gene is TRBD1 (6 bases). Germline V gene lookup returns CDR1 SGHNT and CDR2 YYREEE (reference sequence). Trimming stripped 2 bases from V and 1 base from J, with 7 bases between. The CDR3 has 14 residues. In nucleotides, the CDR3 is TGTGCCAGCAGCTTACAGGGCAGCAATCAGCCCCAGCATTTT. This translates into CASSLQGSNQPQHF.

The chain combines TRBV28 with TRBJ1-3, with unresolved D. Trimming removed 3 bases from V and 0 bases from J, with 18 bases in between. The CDR3 length is 18 residues. The germline V gene encodes CDR1 MDHEN and CDR2 SYDVKM. CDR3 residues: CASSFSLGRELSGNTIYF. The CDR3 DNA follows: TGTGCCAGCAGTTTCTCTCTCGGCCGGGAGCTCTCTGGAAACACCATATATTTT.

The chain uses TRBV3-1 (or the pseudogene TRBV3-2) and TRBJ2-5; D is possibly TRBD1 (5 bases). Trimming took 3 bases from V and 2 from J, leaving 19 bases between them. Germline V gene data show CDR1 as LGHDT and CDR2 as YNNKEL (reference sequence). The CDR3 runs to 17 residues. This CDR3 is CASSHRLPIDSQETQYF. For the CDR3, the DNA is TGTGCCAGCAGCCACCGCTTACCGATAGACAGTCAAGAGACCCAGTACTTC.

The rearrangement joins TRBV9 to TRBJ2-3, with 8 bases lining up with TRBD1. Germline-derived CDR1 and CDR2 are SGDLS and YYNGEE. This CDR3 has 17 amino acids. V gave up 1 base and J gave up 6 bases; unmatched junction bases: 13. The CDR3 region has the DNA TGTGCCAGCAGCGTAAGCGTGGGACAGGTGGTGGAGGATACGCAGTATTTT. Protein sequence: CASSVSVGQVVEDTQYF.

The rearrangement links TRBV28 to TRBJ2-7; 7 bases are a match to TRBD2. CDR1 and CDR2 from the germline V gene are MDHEN and SYDVKM. The CDR3 has 16 amino acids. The ends lost 6 bases at V and 4 bases at J; junction bases unmatched: 15. This CDR3 reads CASSYLTPRLAYEQYF. In DNA form, the CDR3 reads TGTGCCAGCAGCTATCTGACGCCACGACTAGCTTACGAGCAGTACTTC.

The chain employs TRBV2 and TRBJ2-7; 9 nucleotides align to TRBD2. The CDR3 has 15 residues. The V gene end was trimmed by 3 bases and the J gene end by 9 bases; junction bases not matched to a gene: 12. Germline CDR1 reads SNHLY; CDR2 reads FYNNEI. The CDR3 DNA follows: TGTGCCAGCAGTGATCGGCCGCTAGCGGGGAACGGGCAGTACTTC. Translated: CASSDRPLAGNGQYF.

The gene calls are TRBV7-9 and TRBJ1-1, with 7 bases fitting TRBD1. The CDR3 is made up of 15 amino acids. J gave up 0 bases and V 5 bases, and 6 bases lay outside the gene matches. Germline loops: CDR1 SEHNR, CDR2 FQNEAQ (reference sequence). The CDR3 DNA reads as TGTGCCAGCAGCGAAAGGGACAGTTTGAACACTGAAGCTTTCTTT. Amino acid sequence: CASSERDSLNTEAFF. The complete variable domain, with remaining parts taken from reference TRBV7-9 and TRBJ1-1, reads DTGVSQNPRHKITKRGQNVTFRCDPISEHNRLYWYRQTLGQGPEFLTYFQNEAQLEKSRLLSDRFSAERPKGSFSTLEIQRTEQGDSAMYLCASSERDSLNTEAFFGQGTRLTVV.

The chain links TRBV29-1 to TRBJ2-1; 14 bases are a match to TRBD2. This CDR3 has 15 amino acids. V shed 4 bases, J shed 2 bases, and the junction held 1 base outside the gene matches. CDR1 and CDR2 (germline): SQVTM, ANQGSEA. The DNA for the CDR3 is TGCAGCGTTGGACTAGCGGGGGGGGCCTACAATGAGCAGTTCTTC. Translation gives CSVGLAGGAYNEQFF.

This rearrangement joins TRBV19 to TRBJ2-7, with 8 bases lining up with TRBD2. The CDR3 covers 15 residues. V was clipped by 8 bases and J by 2 bases; unmatched bases: 11. Germline V lookup: CDR1 LNHDA, CDR2 SQIVND (reference sequence). CDR3 nucleotide sequence: TGTGCCAGTGGTCTCGGGGGGGCCAGCGCCTACGAGCAGTACTTC. It specifies CASGLGGASAYEQYF. The variable domain in full, completed from reference TRBV19 and TRBJ2-7, reads DGGITQSPKYLFRKEGQNVTLSCEQNLNHDAMYWYRQDPGQGLRLIYYSQIVNDFQKGDIAEGYSVSREKKESFPLTVTSAQKNPTAFYLCASGLGGASAYEQYFGPGTRLTVT.

The chain carries TRBV5-6 and TRBJ1-1, with 8 bases matching TRBD1. The CDR3 covers 16 residues. CDR1 and CDR2 from the germline V gene are SGHDT and YYEEEE. The J segment lost 5 bases and the V segment lost 3 bases, leaving 12 bases of the junction unmatched. The CDR3 reads CASSYDPTGVVTEAFF. The CDR3 DNA reads TGTGCCAGCAGCTACGACCCGACAGGGGTAGTTACTGAAGCTTTCTTT.

The chain joins TRBV7-9 to TRBJ1-4; no reliable D call. This CDR3 comprises 15 residues. Per the germline V gene, CDR1 is SEHNR and CDR2 is FQNEAQ (reference sequence). V shed 2 bases and J shed 8 bases, with 15 bases lying between them. The CDR3 spells CASSLSSGFVEKLFF. CDR3 DNA sequence: TGTGCCAGCAGCTTATCCTCCGGGTTTGTGGAAAAACTGTTTTTT.

The V and J genes are TRBV7-3 and TRBJ2-1; TRBD2 aligns across 14 bases. From germline, CDR1 is SGHTA and CDR2 FQGTGA. The CDR3 runs 17 residues. Germline trimming cut 6 bases from V and 3 bases from J; bases unmatched to any gene: 7. CDR3 bases: TGTGCCAGCAGGGGGGGACTAGCGGGAGCCCACTACAATGAGCAGTTCTTC. Its translation is CASRGGLAGAHYNEQFF.

The chain employs TRBV18 and TRBJ2-1; 12 nucleotides align to TRBD2. The CDR3 totals 16 residues. The V gene end was trimmed by 3 bases and the J gene end by 12 bases; junction bases not matched to a gene: 12. Germline CDR1 and CDR2: KGHSH and LQKENI. The CDR3 reads CASSPPLAGGQERQFF. CDR3 sequence (DNA): TGTGCCAGCTCACCGCCACTAGCGGGAGGCCAGGAGCGGCAGTTCTTC.

The genes are TRBV11-3 and TRBJ2-5; the D gene is possibly TRBD2 (5 bases). Germline CDR1 reads SGHNT; CDR2 reads YENEEA. The CDR3 spans 13 residues. Trimming removed 5 bases from V and 5 bases from J, with 12 bases in between. The CDR3 nucleotides are TGTGCCAGCAGCCTCTGGGCTAGCGAGACCCAGTACTTC. It specifies CASSLWASETQYF.

The chain recombines TRBV5-8 with TRBJ2-1, with 9 bases lining up with TRBD2. The CDR3 sequence is 15 residues long. Germline loops: CDR1 SGHTS, CDR2 YDEGEE. Trimming cost V 5 bases and J 4 bases; bases outside gene matches: 7. The CDR3 DNA reads as TGTGCCAGCAGTTCGACTAGCGGTTGGTACAATGAGCAGTTCTTC. Its protein is CASSSTSGWYNEQFF.

This clone occurred a few times. The chain has TRBV7-3 and TRBJ1-6; 8 nucleotides agree with TRBD1. The CDR3 is 15 residues long. Germline V gene data show CDR1 as SGHTA and CDR2 as FQGTGA. Losses at the gene ends were 4 bases for V and 4 bases for J; bases not matched to a gene: 3. DNA of the CDR3: TGTGCCAGCAGCTCAACAGGGGGATATAATTCACCCCTCCACTTT. This codes for CASSSTGGYNSPLHF.

The chain links TRBV4-1 to TRBJ1-3; 7 nucleotides match TRBD1. CDR3 size: 18 residues. Germline values: CDR1 MGHRA, CDR2 YSYEKL. The J segment lost 4 bases and the V segment lost 0 bases, leaving 12 bases of the junction unmatched. CDR3 loop: CASSQDPLGGAVGNTIYF. DNA for the CDR3: TGCGCCAGCAGCCAAGATCCTCTAGGGGGCGCGGTAGGAAACACCATATATTTT.

The rearrangement joins TRBV4-2 to TRBJ1-2; D is ambiguous. The V end lost 0 bases, the J end lost 8 bases, and 13 bases lay between the germline ends. The CDR3 consists of 14 residues. The germline CDR1 and CDR2 sequences are LGHNA and YNFKEQ. The CDR3, as DNA: TGTGCCAGCAGCCAAGATAGGGTAGCGCGGGGCTACACCTTC. Residues: CASSQDRVARGYTF.

The chain combines TRBV7-2 with TRBJ2-3; TRBD1 is a possible D gene (6 bases). V lost 5 bases and J 0 bases, leaving 9 bases between the germline ends. Germline lookup yields CDR1 SGHTA and CDR2 FQGNSA. The CDR3 sequence is 14 residues long. The CDR3 DNA reads TGTGCCAGCAGCCCCGGACAGAGCACAGATACGCAGTATTTT. It specifies CASSPGQSTDTQYF.

The CDR3 loop reads CASSQDGSGRVEQFF. CDR3 sequence (DNA): TGCGCCAGCAGCCAAGATGGTAGCGGGAGAGTTGAGCAGTTCTTC. The chain joins TRBV4-3 to TRBJ2-1, with 9 bases identical to TRBD2. Germline V gives CDR1 LGHNA, CDR2 YSLEER. Losses at the gene ends were 0 bases for V and 9 bases for J; bases not matched to a gene: 6. CDR3 length equals 15 residues.

The rearrangement uses TRBV23-1 and TRBJ2-2; D is uncertain. TRBV23-1 is an open reading frame whose function is uncertain. The V end lost 0 bases, the J end lost 6 bases, and 8 bases lay between the germline ends. The CDR3 spans 14 residues. The CDR3 reads CASSQSSRAGELFF. The CDR3 DNA sequence: TGCGCCAGCAGTCAATCGTCCCGGGCCGGGGAGCTGTTTTTT.

This clone was detected only a few times. V is TRBV29-1 and J is TRBJ2-1; maybe TRBD2 (5 bases). CDR1 is SQVTM and CDR2 is ANQGSEA in the germline V gene. The length of the CDR3 is 15 residues. V dropped 2 bases and J dropped 0 bases, with 11 bases sitting between them. The CDR3 region is CSVEFWESSYNEQFF. CDR3 DNA: TGCAGCGTTGAATTTTGGGAGAGCTCCTACAATGAGCAGTTCTTC.

The rearrangement uses TRBV28 and TRBJ1-3, with D possibly TRBD1 on 5 matching bases. The CDR3 length is 15 residues. The V gene's germline CDR1 is MDHEN and CDR2 SYDVKM. The V and J ends lost 4 bases and 0 bases respectively, with 10 bases between them. CDR3 sequence: CASSSAGASGNTIYF. Here the CDR3 DNA reads TGTGCCAGCAGTTCGGCTGGGGCCTCTGGAAACACCATATATTTT.